Following are 26 T cell receptor beta chains from one sample sequenced in a study of CD8+ T cells in alopecia areata. Extracted from the samples, RNA was reverse transcribed into cDNA to serve as the sequencing template. The data were produced by immunoSEQ multiplex PCR, yet TCRdb's version contains in-frame clones alone and is incomplete. The sample lists about 150,000 clones, more than 45% occurring once. The starting material was CD8+ T cells sorted from blood, obtained at week 0. The receptors stem from a human donor with alopecia areata.

V is TRBV27 and J is TRBJ2-2; tentative D call: TRBD2 (5 bases). The CDR3 has 14 residues. Germline loops: CDR1 MNHEY, CDR2 SMNVEV (reference sequence). Trimming pared 5 bases from V and 7 bases from J, leaving 14 bases between. In DNA form, the CDR3 reads TGTGCCAGCAGTGAACTAGACTCCCGCGGGGAGCTGTTTTTT. Translated: CASSELDSRGELFF.

The chain links TRBV29-1 to TRBJ2-1, with 11 bases that match TRBD2. Trimming removed 7 bases from V and 2 bases from J; junction bases left unmatched: 1. The CDR3 has 13 amino acids. CDR1 is SQVTM, CDR2 ANQGSEA, per germline. CDR3 sequence: CSGSGGAYNEQFF. CDR3 coding DNA: TGCAGCGGTAGCGGGGGGGCCTACAATGAGCAGTTCTTC.

The rearrangement uses TRBV25-1 and TRBJ2-3, with TRBD1 as a possible D gene (5 bases). The CDR3 loop spans 14 amino acids. CDR1 and CDR2 from the germline V gene are MGHDK and SYGVNS. Deletions cut 10 bases from V and 0 bases from J, with 14 bases between. CDR3 amino acids: CATSQGRSTDTQYF. CDR3 coding DNA: TGTGCCACCTCTCAGGGCAGAAGCACAGATACGCAGTATTTT.

The V and J genes are TRBV15 and TRBJ2-5, with TRBD2 matching 9 bases. The V gene end was trimmed by 1 base and the J gene end by 2 bases; junction bases not matched to a gene: 8. The CDR3 extends over 17 amino acids. Germline V CDR1 and CDR2: LNHNV, YYDKDF (reference sequence). The CDR3 loop is CATSRAKERGEQETQYF. The CDR3 DNA reads as TGTGCCACCAGCAGAGCGAAGGAGCGGGGGGAACAAGAGACCCAGTACTTC.

This clone was seen a handful of times. V gene TRBV9 combines with J gene TRBJ1-1, with D possibly TRBD1 on 5 matching bases. V lost 0 bases and J 2 bases, leaving 8 bases between the germline ends. This CDR3 is built from 14 residues. Germline loops: CDR1 SGDLS, CDR2 YYNGEE. The CDR3 is CASSVGGVNTEAFF. Written as DNA, the CDR3 is TGTGCCAGCAGCGTAGGAGGGGTCAACACTGAAGCTTTCTTT.

The J gene is TRBJ2-3, the V gene TRBV5-1; 9 bases are shared with TRBD2. The CDR3 has 17 amino acids. V was clipped by 2 bases and J by 5 bases; unmatched bases: 12. Germline values: CDR1 SGHRS, CDR2 YFSETQ. The CDR3 sequence is CASSLSWRGGRVDTQYF. The DNA of the CDR3 is TGCGCCAGCAGCTTATCGTGGCGGGGGGGCCGAGTAGATACGCAGTATTTT.

This clone was observed a handful of times. The genes are TRBV11-2 and TRBJ2-2; the D gene is possibly TRBD2 (5 bases). Germline-derived CDR1 and CDR2 are SGHAT and FQNNGV. V was clipped by 1 base and J by 6 bases, with 12 bases between them. The CDR3 contains 15 residues. The DNA for the CDR3 is TGTGCCAGCAGCTTAGGATCTAGCTTCGCCGGGGAGCTGTTTTTT. The encoded protein is CASSLGSSFAGELFF.

This clone was found many times. The gene calls are TRBV4-1 and TRBJ1-2; D unclear. Per the germline V gene, CDR1 is MGHRA and CDR2 is YSYEKL. The CDR3 totals 12 residues. The ends were cut back, 6 bases at V and 0 bases at J, with 5 bases in the middle. The CDR3 sequence is CASSNSNYGYTF. The CDR3 DNA reads as TGCGCCAGCAGTAATTCTAACTATGGCTACACCTTC.

The chain combines TRBV7-9 with TRBJ2-1; D gene uncertain. Germline V gives CDR1 SEHNR, CDR2 FQNEAQ (reference sequence). V lost 7 bases and J lost 9, with 7 bases in between. CDR3 length equals 10 residues. This CDR3 reads CASMQTEQFF. Written as DNA, the CDR3 is TGTGCCAGCATGCAGACTGAGCAGTTCTTC.

This chain joins TRBV29-1 and TRBJ2-2, with a weak D call TRBD2 (6 bases). The length of the CDR3 is 11 residues. Germline CDR1 and CDR2: SQVTM and ANQGSEA. Trimming took 7 bases from V and 7 from J, leaving 10 bases between them. CDR3 bases: TGCAGCGGACTGGGGGGCGGGGAGCTGTTTTTT. Its translation: CSGLGGGELFF.

This clone has more than one count but fewer than ten. This sequence joins TRBV30 and TRBJ2-7; 9 bases fit TRBD1. Trimming took 1 base from V and 1 from J; bases not matched to a gene: 2. The CDR3 covers 14 residues. Germline loops: CDR1 GTSNPN, CDR2 SVGIG (reference sequence). The CDR3 is CAWSEGTGSYEQYF. The CDR3 coding sequence is TGTGCCTGGAGTGAGGGGACAGGGTCCTACGAGCAGTACTTC.

The V call is TRBV28, the J call TRBJ2-7; perhaps TRBD2 as D (5 bases). The CDR3 is 12 residues long. Trimming shortened V by 7 bases and J by 1 base, and 8 bases separated the two germline ends. The germline gives CDR1 MDHEN, CDR2 SYDVKM. CDR3: CASTDSSYEQYF. The DNA of the CDR3 is TGTGCCAGCACGGACTCTTCCTACGAGCAGTACTTC.

This clone was observed a handful of times. The chain links TRBV19 to TRBJ2-7; tentative D call: TRBD1 (6 bases). Germline-derived CDR1 and CDR2 are LNHDA and SQIVND (reference sequence). The ends were cut back, 3 bases at V and 7 bases at J, with 13 bases in the middle. This CDR3 is built from 13 residues. The CDR3 reads CASSISDRSEQYF. In DNA, the CDR3 is TGTGCCAGTAGTATTTCCGACAGGAGTGAGCAGTACTTC. Using reference TRBV19 and TRBJ2-7 for the parts outside the CDR3, the full variable domain is DGGITQSPKYLFRKEGQNVTLSCEQNLNHDAMYWYRQDPGQGLRLIYYSQIVNDFQKGDIAEGYSVSREKKESFPLTVTSAQKNPTAFYLCASSISDRSEQYFGPGTRLTVT.

V and J are TRBV4-3 and TRBJ2-1, with D tentatively TRBD1 (6 bases). Germline values: CDR1 LGHNA, CDR2 YSLEER. V was cut by 1 base and J by 0 bases, with 10 bases left in between. The CDR3 covers 16 residues. The CDR3 protein is CASSQGGLSSYNEQFF. In nucleotides, the CDR3 is TGCGCCAGCAGCCAAGGGGGGCTAAGCTCCTACAATGAGCAGTTCTTC.

This clone has just a few counts. The chain employs TRBV5-1 and TRBJ2-7; TRBD2 matches 7 bases. The junction had 9 bases not matched to a gene; V was cut back by 4 bases and J by 5 bases. Germline CDR1 reads SGHRS; CDR2 reads YFSETQ. CDR3 size: 14 residues. CDR3 DNA: TGCGCCAGCAGCCATAAAGCGGGGTTGAACGAGCAGTACTTC. This sequence encodes CASSHKAGLNEQYF. The full variable domain, its missing parts supplied by reference TRBV5-1 and TRBJ2-7, is KAGVTQTPRYLIKTRGQQVTLSCSPISGHRSVSWYQQTPGQGLQFLFEYFSETQRNKGNFPGRFSGRQFSNSRSEMNVSTLELGDSALYLCASSHKAGLNEQYFGPGTRLTVT.

This CDR3 is CASSPGTGRDQPQHF. CDR3 nucleotide sequence: TGTGCCAGCAGCCCGGGGACAGGGCGGGATCAGCCCCAGCATTTT. J is TRBJ1-5 and V is TRBV9; 9 bases agree with TRBD1. This CDR3 has 15 amino acids. Germline CDR1 and CDR2: SGDLS and YYNGEE. With V trimmed by 4 bases and J by 5 bases, 7 bases remained unmatched.

The CDR3: CSVERTGGLTGELFF. The CDR3 DNA is TGCAGCGTGGAAAGGACAGGGGGATTGACCGGGGAGCTGTTTTTT. This chain connects TRBV29-1 to TRBJ2-2, with 10 nucleotides matching TRBD1. Germline-derived CDR1 and CDR2 are SQVTM and ANQGSEA. J was trimmed by 5 bases and V by 6 bases; bases with no gene match: 9. This CDR3 spans 15 amino acids.

V gene TRBV27 combines with J gene TRBJ2-2, with 8 bases fitting TRBD2. CDR1 MNHEY and CDR2 SMNVEV come from the germline V gene (reference sequence). V lost 6 bases, J lost 4 bases, and 7 bases stayed unmatched. The CDR3 is 15 residues long. This chain's CDR3 is CASRNSGAGTGELFF. CDR3 in DNA: TGTGCCAGCAGAAATAGCGGGGCGGGCACCGGGGAGCTGTTTTTT.

In DNA, the CDR3 is TGTGCCACCAGACCTCAGGGGACAAACTACGAGCAGTACTTC. Protein product: CATRPQGTNYEQYF. The J gene is TRBJ2-7, the V gene TRBV15; weak D call: TRBD1 (6 bases). The length of the CDR3 is 14 residues. Germline V CDR1 and CDR2: LNHNV, YYDKDF (reference sequence). The V and J ends lost 6 bases and 3 bases respectively, with 15 bases between them.

Remarks on this clone: This same CDR3 is encoded by further DNA sequences in the sample. This chain links TRBV30 with TRBJ1-1; D remains unclear. Germline V gene sequence: CDR1 GTSNPN, CDR2 SVGIG (reference sequence). The CDR3 spans 11 residues. Trimming left V 2 bases short and J 2 bases short, with 3 bases between. CDR3 sequence (DNA): TGTGCCTGGAGTAGAAACACTGAAGCTTTCTTT. Its translation is CAWSRNTEAFF.

This clone was counted a few times. This chain uses TRBV23-1 with TRBJ2-5; no firm D call. TRBV23-1 is identified as an open reading frame with a role that is uncertain. The CDR3 is 12 residues long. The V end was cut by 6 bases, the J end by 0 bases, with 5 bases between. The CDR3 reads CASSRHQETQYF. CDR3 DNA: TGCGCCAGCAGCCGACACCAAGAGACCCAGTACTTC.

V usage is TRBV13 and J usage is TRBJ1-6, with 7 positions matching TRBD1. V shed 7 bases, J shed 6 bases, and the junction held 15 bases outside the gene matches. There are 17 residues in the CDR3. Germline V gives CDR1 PRHDT, CDR2 FYEKMQ (reference sequence). CDR3 DNA sequence: TGTGCCAGCAACATAGCCGAAGACAGGGCAACTAATTCACCCCTCCACTTT. This gives the protein CASNIAEDRATNSPLHF.

This clone has only a few counts. The V and J genes are TRBV5-6 and TRBJ1-6; unclear D gene. CDR1 is SGHDT and CDR2 is YYEEEE in the germline V gene. The germline V and J ends were trimmed by 1 base and 3 bases, with 11 bases remaining between them. CDR3 size: 16 residues. DNA of the CDR3: TGTGCCAGCAGCTTGAACTTACTGGGCTATAATTCACCCCTCCACTTT. It translates to CASSLNLLGYNSPLHF.

This clone was counted ten times or more. The rearrangement joins TRBV14 to TRBJ1-1; 11 bases fit TRBD1. V dropped 4 bases and J dropped 4; count of bases not matched to a gene: 14. Germline V gives CDR1 SGHDN, CDR2 FVKESK. This CDR3 has 18 amino acids. The CDR3 region has the DNA TGTGCCAGCAGCCCGAAAAAGCCGGGACAGGGGGTCCGCACTGAAGCTTTCTTT. This encodes CASSPKKPGQGVRTEAFF.

The rearrangement joins TRBV5-6 to TRBJ1-1, with TRBD1 matching 12 bases. The junction had 6 bases not matched to a gene; V was cut back by 3 bases and J by 0 bases. Germline V gene sequence: CDR1 SGHDT, CDR2 YYEEEE. This CDR3 contains 17 residues. DNA of the CDR3: TGTGCCAGCAGCTCAACCGGGACAGGGGGCTTGAACACTGAAGCTTTCTTT. Its translation: CASSSTGTGGLNTEAFF.

The J gene is TRBJ1-1, the V gene TRBV13; D call uncertain. Trimming took off 2 bases at V and 3 bases at J, with 10 bases between the two ends. CDR3 length: 14 residues. Germline-derived CDR1 and CDR2 are PRHDT and FYEKMQ (reference sequence). The DNA for the CDR3 is TGTGCCAGCAGCTTACGTGAGAGGGACACTGAAGCTTTCTTT. This encodes CASSLRERDTEAFF.